The 13 T cell receptor beta chains below come from one sample, sequenced in a study of a mutant IDH1 vaccine in newly diagnosed glioma. Documented time point: week 5, during vaccination. Every single dose of the vaccine, 300 ug of mutant IDH1 20-mer peptide, came with topical imiquimod. Their antigens are not known. This table comes from immunoSEQ multiplex PCR, and its TCRdb copy is limited to in-frame clones, with some not included. The sample consists of tens of thousands of clones, just under 85% of them appearing once. Sequencing used PBMCs, obtained from a glioma patient whose treatment included an IDH1 peptide vaccine. Source of these receptors: a man aged 25 to 40 with glioma.

The rearrangement joins TRBV10-2 to TRBJ1-4; tentative D call: TRBD1 (5 bases). There are 15 residues in the CDR3. CDR1 WSHSY and CDR2 SAAADI come from the germline V gene. The V end lost 3 bases, the J end lost 8 bases, and 16 bases lay between the germline ends. The CDR3 DNA sequence: TGCGCCAGCAGTGACCTCTGGCAGGGATCCGAAAAACTGTTTTTT. This codes for CASSDLWQGSEKLFF.

The J gene is TRBJ2-7, the V gene TRBV29-1, with a possible D match to TRBD1 (5 bases). Trimming stripped 5 bases from V and 2 bases from J, with 16 bases between. CDR1 and CDR2 (germline): SQVTM, ANQGSEA. The CDR3 is made up of 14 amino acids. CDR3 nucleotides: TGCAGCGTTTTTCAGGGCAACAGAGCCTACGAGCAGTACTTC. As protein: CSVFQGNRAYEQYF.

This chain connects TRBV5-4 to TRBJ2-2; D gene unclear. The ends were cut back, 0 bases at V and 7 bases at J, with 7 bases in the middle. The CDR3 is made up of 13 amino acids. Per the germline V gene, CDR1 is SGHNT and CDR2 is YYREEE (reference sequence). CDR3 residues: CASSLEEIGELFF. CDR3 bases: TGTGCCAGCAGCTTGGAAGAAATCGGGGAGCTGTTTTTT.

V usage is TRBV6-4 and J usage is TRBJ2-1; the match to TRBD1 covers 7 bases. V shed 3 bases, J shed 2 bases, and the junction held 1 base outside the gene matches. This CDR3 has 14 amino acids. Germline V lookup: CDR1 MRHNA, CDR2 SNTAGT. The chain's CDR3 is CASSEDRTYNEQFF. CDR3 nucleotides: TGTGCCAGCAGTGAGGACAGGACCTACAATGAGCAGTTCTTC.

The V gene is TRBV18, the J gene TRBJ1-5, with D unclear. The CDR3 runs 14 residues. V was clipped by 3 bases and J by 1 base, with 7 bases between them. CDR1 is KGHSH and CDR2 is LQKENI in the germline V gene. This CDR3 reads CASSPWGSNQPQHF. CDR3 coding DNA: TGTGCCAGCTCACCCTGGGGAAGCAATCAGCCCCAGCATTTT.

As to this clone: The same CDR3 can be traced to other DNA sequences in this sample. The chain employs TRBV7-9 and TRBJ1-1; D gene uncertain. This CDR3 comprises 13 residues. Looked up from germline, CDR1 is SEHNR and CDR2 is FQNEAQ (reference sequence). V lost 1 base, J lost 7 bases, and 10 bases lay in between. The CDR3 loop reads CASSLGEYGEAFF. The CDR3 DNA reads as TGTGCCAGCAGCTTAGGGGAATACGGTGAAGCTTTCTTT.

This clone showed up just once. This chain connects TRBV6-1 to TRBJ1-1; D remains ambiguous. V gave up 4 bases and J gave up 6 bases, with 6 bases separating them. Germline CDR1 and CDR2: MNHNS and SASEGT. The CDR3 has 11 amino acids. CDR3 DNA: TGTGCCAGCAGTGCTGTTCCTGAAGCTTTCTTT. It codes for CASSAVPEAFF.

The V call is TRBV5-1, the J call TRBJ2-7; 7 bases align to TRBD1. There are 15 residues in the CDR3. The trim removed 1 base at V and 3 bases at J, leaving 7 bases unmatched. From germline, CDR1 is SGHRS and CDR2 YFSETQ. The CDR3 here is CASSLMQGVIYEQYF. CDR3 nucleotides: TGCGCCAGCAGCTTGATGCAGGGGGTAATCTACGAGCAGTACTTC.

The chain is built from TRBV19 and TRBJ1-6; D is undetermined. The CDR3 runs to 15 residues. V lost 4 bases and J lost 10, with 17 bases in between. Germline-derived CDR1 and CDR2 are LNHDA and SQIVND (reference sequence). The CDR3: CASSTTFGPQSPLHF. The CDR3 nucleotides are TGTGCCAGTAGTACTACCTTCGGCCCCCAATCACCCCTCCACTTT.

A single count supports this clone. The J gene is TRBJ1-4, the V gene TRBV5-1; 9 bases are shared with TRBD1. After removal of 2 bases from V and 6 bases from J, the junction contained 5 bases not matched to a gene. The V gene's germline CDR1 is SGHRS and CDR2 YFSETQ. This CDR3 region has 15 residues. CDR3 bases: TGCGCCAGCAGCTTTCGGACAGGGGTGGATGAAAAACTGTTTTTT. Its protein product is CASSFRTGVDEKLFF.

This clone was counted a few times. The rearrangement links TRBV19 to TRBJ1-6, with a weak D call TRBD1 (6 bases). The V gene's germline CDR1 is LNHDA and CDR2 SQIVND (reference sequence). The CDR3 spans 15 residues. The V end lost 5 bases, the J end lost 10 bases, and 18 bases lay between the germline ends. The CDR3: CASSVYGGVGSPLHF. In DNA form, the CDR3 reads TGTGCCAGTAGTGTCTATGGGGGCGTCGGGTCACCCCTCCACTTT.

The chain couples TRBV27 to TRBJ2-7; 7 bases match TRBD2. Germline-derived CDR1 and CDR2 are MNHEY and SMNVEV (reference sequence). J lost 1 base, V lost 5 bases, and 8 bases had no gene match. The CDR3 totals 15 residues. The CDR3 is CASSGTGTTSYEQYF. CDR3 sequence (DNA): TGTGCCAGCAGTGGTACCGGGACTACTTCCTACGAGCAGTACTTC.

J is TRBJ1-3 and V is TRBV2; D not certain. CDR1 is SNHLY, CDR2 FYNNEI, per germline. Trimming left V 6 bases short and J 4 bases short, with 16 bases between. The CDR3 loop spans 15 amino acids. CDR3 DNA sequence: TGTGCCAGCAGGGAATTTGTTGGTTCAGGAAACACCATATATTTT. It codes for CASREFVGSGNTIYF.